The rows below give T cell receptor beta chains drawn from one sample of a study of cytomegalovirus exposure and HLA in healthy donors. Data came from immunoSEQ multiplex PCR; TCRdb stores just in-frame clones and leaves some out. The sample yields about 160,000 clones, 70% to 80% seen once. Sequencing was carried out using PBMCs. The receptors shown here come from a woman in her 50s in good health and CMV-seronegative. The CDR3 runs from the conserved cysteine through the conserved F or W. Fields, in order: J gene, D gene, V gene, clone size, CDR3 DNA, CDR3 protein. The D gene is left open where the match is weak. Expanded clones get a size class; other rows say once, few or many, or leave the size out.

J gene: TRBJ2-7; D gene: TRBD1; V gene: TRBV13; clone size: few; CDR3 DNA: TGTGCCAGCAGCTTAGGAGAGACAGGGGACGAGCAGTACTTC; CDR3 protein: CASSLGETGDEQYF
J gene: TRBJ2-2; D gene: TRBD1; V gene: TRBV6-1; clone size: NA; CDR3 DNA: TGTGCCAGCAGTGAATCGGGACAGGGTAGGCCCGGGGAGCTGTTTTTT; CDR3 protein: CASSESGQGRPGELFF
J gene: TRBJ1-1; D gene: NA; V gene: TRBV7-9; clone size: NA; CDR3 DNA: TGTGCCAGCAGCTTCGCTATGAACACTGAAGCTTTCTTT; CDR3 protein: CASSFAMNTEAFF
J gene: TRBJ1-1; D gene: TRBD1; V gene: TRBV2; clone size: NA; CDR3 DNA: TGTGCCAGCAGCGAACAGGGGGCATTTGAAGCCTTCTTT; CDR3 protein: CASSEQGAFEAFF
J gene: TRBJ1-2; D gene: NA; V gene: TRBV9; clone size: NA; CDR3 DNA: TGTGCCAGCAGCGTAGAGGGGTCTAACTATGGCTACACCTTC; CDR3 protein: CASSVEGSNYGYTF
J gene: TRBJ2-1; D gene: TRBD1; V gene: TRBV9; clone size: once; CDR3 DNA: TGTGCCAGCAGCGTATCGGGACAGTACAATGAGCAGTTCTTC; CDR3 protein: CASSVSGQYNEQFF
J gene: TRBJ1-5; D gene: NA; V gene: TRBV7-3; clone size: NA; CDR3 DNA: TGTGCCAGCAGCTTTAATTCGGGGGGCAATCAGCCCCAGCATTTT; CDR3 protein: CASSFNSGGNQPQHF
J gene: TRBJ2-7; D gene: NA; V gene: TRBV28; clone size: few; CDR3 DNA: TGTGCCAGCAGTCCGTTGTGGGGGGACTCCTACGAGCAGTACTTC; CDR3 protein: CASSPLWGDSYEQYF
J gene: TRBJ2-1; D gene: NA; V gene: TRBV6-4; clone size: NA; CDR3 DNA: TGTGCCAGCAGCTCGGGACAAAACAATGAGCAGTTCTTC; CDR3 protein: CASSSGQNNEQFF
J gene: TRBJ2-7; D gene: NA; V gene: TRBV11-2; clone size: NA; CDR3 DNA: TGTGCCAGCAGCTCCCTGGGGGGGGCGAGCGAGCAGTACTTC; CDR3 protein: CASSSLGGASEQYF
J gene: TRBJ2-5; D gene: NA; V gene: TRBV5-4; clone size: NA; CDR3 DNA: TGTGCCAGCAGCTTAGCTCTCAACCAAGAGACCCAGTACTTC; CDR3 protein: CASSLALNQETQYF
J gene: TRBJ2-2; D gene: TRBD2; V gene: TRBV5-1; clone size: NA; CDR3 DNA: TGCGCCAGCCAACGGGGGGCGAACACCGGGGAGCTGTTTTTT; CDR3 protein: CASQRGANTGELFF
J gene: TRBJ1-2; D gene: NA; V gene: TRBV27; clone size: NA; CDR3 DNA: TGTGCCAGCAGGACAGGAAAGGGTGGCTACACCTTC; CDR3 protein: CASRTGKGGYTF
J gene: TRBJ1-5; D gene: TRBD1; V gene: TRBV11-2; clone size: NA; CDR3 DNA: TGTGCCAGCAGCTCAAACGCGGACAGGGTAAGTCAGCCCCAGCATTTT; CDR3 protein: CASSSNADRVSQPQHF
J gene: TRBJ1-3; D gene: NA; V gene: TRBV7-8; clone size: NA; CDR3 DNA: TGTGCCAGCAGCTTAGACCCCCGGGGTCGTGGAAACACCATATATTTT; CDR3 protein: CASSLDPRGRGNTIYF
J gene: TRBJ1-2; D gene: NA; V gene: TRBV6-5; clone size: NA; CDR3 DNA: TGTGCCAGTTCTGGGGGGAAGTATGGCTACACCTTC; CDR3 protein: CASSGGKYGYTF
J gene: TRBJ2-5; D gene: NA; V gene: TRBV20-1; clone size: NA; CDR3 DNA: TGCAGTGCTCACTATCAAGAGACCCAGTACTTC; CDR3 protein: CSAHYQETQYF
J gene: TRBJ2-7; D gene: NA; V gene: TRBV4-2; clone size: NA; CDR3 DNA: TGTGCCAGCAGCCCAAGGGGTGAAGACTACGAGCAGTACTTC; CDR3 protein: CASSPRGEDYEQYF
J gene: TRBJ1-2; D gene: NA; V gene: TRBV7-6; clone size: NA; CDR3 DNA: TGTGCCAGCAGCTATACCGGGACAAGCTACACCTTC; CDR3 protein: CASSYTGTSYTF
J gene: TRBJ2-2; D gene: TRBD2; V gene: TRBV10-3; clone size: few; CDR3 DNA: TGTGCCACAGGGACTAGCGGGTTTGAGGCCGGGGAGCTGTTTTTT; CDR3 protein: CATGTSGFEAGELFF
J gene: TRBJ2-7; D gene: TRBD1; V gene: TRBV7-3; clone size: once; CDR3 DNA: TGTGCCAGCAGGCGGACAGGCGCGTCCTACGAGCAGTACTTC; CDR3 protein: CASRRTGASYEQYF
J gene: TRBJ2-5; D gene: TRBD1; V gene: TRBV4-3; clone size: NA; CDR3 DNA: TGCGCCAGCAGTCAGGACAGGGGTGAGACCCAGTACTTC; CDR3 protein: CASSQDRGETQYF
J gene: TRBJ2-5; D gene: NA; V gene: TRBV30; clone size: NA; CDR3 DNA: TGTGCCTGGAGTGGACCCAACAGGGGGGGTGAGACCCAGTACTTC; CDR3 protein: CAWSGPNRGGETQYF
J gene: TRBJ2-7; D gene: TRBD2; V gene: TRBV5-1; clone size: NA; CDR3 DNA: TGCGCCAGCAGCCCCGGACTAGCGGGAAGGCTTGCCTCCTACGAGCAGTACTTC; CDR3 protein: CASSPGLAGRLASYEQYF
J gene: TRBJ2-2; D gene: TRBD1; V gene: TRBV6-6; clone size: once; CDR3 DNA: TGTGCCAGCACTCTGGACAGGGCGAACACCGGGGAGCTGTTTTTT; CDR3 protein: CASTLDRANTGELFF
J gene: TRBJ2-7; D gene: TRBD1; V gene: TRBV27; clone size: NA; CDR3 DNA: TGTGCCAGCAGATTTCAGGGGGCTCTCGAGCAGTACTTC; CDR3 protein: CASRFQGALEQYF
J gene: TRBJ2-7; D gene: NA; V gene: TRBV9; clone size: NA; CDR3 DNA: TGTGCCAGCAGCGTAGGAGGAGGGTGGGGTGTCGAGCAGTACTTC; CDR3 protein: CASSVGGGWGVEQYF
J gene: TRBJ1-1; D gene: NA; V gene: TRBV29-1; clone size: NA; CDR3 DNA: TGCAGCGTTGGTCGGTCCACTGAAGCTTTCTTT; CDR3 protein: CSVGRSTEAFF
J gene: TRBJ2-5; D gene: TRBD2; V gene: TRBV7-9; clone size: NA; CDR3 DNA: TGTGCCAGCAGCCATCCGGGACTAGCGTTGGAGACCCAGTACTTC; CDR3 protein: CASSHPGLALETQYF